This TCR beta chain appears in the sequencing data of a study of T cell responses to AZD1222 COVID-19 vaccine. Assay used: immunoSEQ multiplex PCR; TCRdb lists only in-frame clones, some missing. The sample lists 90,000 or so clones, approximately 83% seen once, with approximately 8% in the top ten. On this clone: Antigen: not known.

Germline V gene data show CDR1 as DFQATT and CDR2 as SNEGSKA (reference sequence). The CDR3 consists of 11 residues. The V end was cut by 6 bases, the J end by 3 bases, with 7 bases between. Study results and limitations: Sampled repertoires all dated from after the peak T cell response. Vaccine-related CD4 TCRs covered spike, predominating at 160-218 and 743-854. Most donors were white British, females outnumbered males, and clonal diversity was possibly underestimated.

V gene TRBV20-1 combines with J gene TRBJ2-3; D gene ambiguous. This TCR came from an adult in good health. The specimen comprised peripheral blood, sampled on day 0 of AZD1222 vaccination. The CDR3 DNA is TGCAGTGCCCTAGGGACAGATACGCAGTATTTT. Protein sequence: CSALGTDTQYF.